Shown below are 16 T cell receptor beta chains from a single sample sequenced in a study of blood T cell repertoires in COVID-19. The assay was immunoSEQ multiplex PCR, and TCRdb's table has in-frame clones only and misses some. Here the sample spans around 53,000 clones, more than 90% being singletons. Specimen: peripheral blood. All receptors come from a human donor in a cohort sampled during active COVID-19.

The chain employs TRBV7-9 and TRBJ1-2, with TRBD1 as a possible D gene (6 bases). Germline CDR1 SEHNR, CDR2 FQNEAQ (reference sequence). The CDR3 contains 14 residues. Trimming left V 7 bases short and J 8 bases short, with 20 bases between. As DNA, the CDR3 is TGTGCCAGCACCCGCAGCAGGGACACTCGCGGCTACACCTTC. This encodes CASTRSRDTRGYTF.

The V and J genes are TRBV24-1 and TRBJ1-1, with D unclear. Germline-derived CDR1 and CDR2 are KGHDR and SFDVKD. This CDR3 region has 18 residues. The V gene lost 1 base and the J gene lost 0 bases, with 17 bases spanning the gap. CDR3 DNA: TGTGCCACCAGTGATTTACTAGGTATGGAGGGAATGAACACTGAAGCTTTCTTT. Translated: CATSDLLGMEGMNTEAFF.

This chain connects TRBV5-1 to TRBJ1-6; 8 positions match TRBD1. The CDR3 consists of 16 residues. Per the germline V gene, CDR1 is SGHRS and CDR2 is YFSETQ. The V segment lost 4 bases and the J segment 7 bases; nucleotides outside the gene matches: 10. The CDR3 loop reads CASSTTGGHRNSPLHF. In nucleotides, the CDR3 is TGCGCCAGCAGCACTACAGGGGGTCATAGGAATTCACCCCTCCACTTT.

The rearrangement joins TRBV11-2 to TRBJ2-3; 7 nucleotides align to TRBD2. The CDR3 length is 17 residues. V dropped 6 bases and J dropped 1; count of bases not matched to a gene: 13. Germline assignment: CDR1 SGHAT and CDR2 FQNNGV. This chain's CDR3 is CASSERGVQLGTDTQYF. In DNA form, the CDR3 reads TGTGCCAGCAGTGAGCGGGGCGTTCAGCTCGGCACAGATACGCAGTATTTT.

This chain joins TRBV3-1 (or the pseudogene TRBV3-2) and TRBJ1-5; D might be TRBD1 (6 bases). This CDR3 is 16 amino acids long. V was shortened by 1 base and J by 6 bases, with 16 bases between the two germline ends. Germline CDR1 reads LGHDT; CDR2 reads YNNKEL (reference sequence). DNA of the CDR3: TGTGCCAGCAGCCAAGGAACCCCGGTGGGGGCTCAGCCCCAGCATTTT. This encodes CASSQGTPVGAQPQHF.

This clone was seen just once. The chain links TRBV6-1 to TRBJ2-7; D is undetermined. The CDR3 runs to 14 residues. V lost 2 bases, J lost 2 bases, and 10 bases lay in between. The germline V gene encodes CDR1 MNHNS and CDR2 SASEGT. Here the CDR3 reads CASSEWATTYEQYF. Here the CDR3 DNA reads TGTGCCAGCAGTGAATGGGCCACAACCTACGAGCAGTACTTC.

The genes are TRBV9 and TRBJ2-5; TRBD2 might be the D (5 bases). CDR3 size: 15 residues. Germline V gene data show CDR1 as SGDLS and CDR2 as YYNGEE. V was cut by 0 bases and J by 4 bases, with 13 bases left in between. CDR3 DNA: TGTGCCAGCAGCGTAGAGGACTCTTCAGCAGAGACCCAGTACTTC. Its protein product is CASSVEDSSAETQYF.

The chain links TRBV29-1 to TRBJ2-5; perhaps TRBD1 as D (6 bases). Germline CDR1 reads SQVTM; CDR2 reads ANQGSEA. The CDR3 runs 11 residues. V lost 5 bases, J lost 4 bases, and 8 bases lay in between. CDR3 sequence (DNA): TGCAGCGTTCAGGGGAGAGAGACCCAGTACTTC. Encoded protein: CSVQGRETQYF.

J is TRBJ2-7 and V is TRBV18; maybe TRBD2 (6 bases). Trimming shortened V by 2 bases and J by 6 bases, and 14 bases separated the two germline ends. Germline CDR1 and CDR2: KGHSH and LQKENI. The CDR3 totals 14 residues. Written as DNA, the CDR3 is TGTGCCAGCTCACCAGGGGCGGGAATGAGCGAGCAGTACGTC. Its protein product is CASSPGAGMSEQYV.

This chain joins TRBV11-3 and TRBJ2-3, with 8 bases aligning to TRBD1. Germline V gene lookup returns CDR1 SGHNT and CDR2 YENEEA. This CDR3 comprises 13 residues. Unmatched junction bases numbered 6, after V lost 1 base and J lost 12 bases. The CDR3 loop reads CASSLVARGLQYF. The CDR3 DNA sequence: TGTGCCAGCAGCTTAGTGGCCAGGGGGCTTCAGTATTTT. Using reference TRBV11-3 and TRBJ2-3 for the parts outside the CDR3, the full variable domain is EAGVVQSPRYKIIEKKQPVAFWCNPISGHNTLYWYLQNLGQGPELLIRYENEEAVDDSQLPKDRFSAERLKGVDSTLKIQPAELGDSAVYLCASSLVARGLQYFGPGTRLTVL.

This clone was seen a handful of times. The chain has TRBV5-4 and TRBJ2-3; 12 bases line up with TRBD2. Trimming cost V 4 bases and J 7 bases; bases outside gene matches: 7. CDR1 and CDR2 (germline): SGHNT, YYREEE (reference sequence). There are 15 residues in the CDR3. The CDR3 reads CASSQPGLAGYTQYF. CDR3 sequence (DNA): TGTGCCAGCAGCCAGCCGGGACTAGCGGGCTATACGCAGTATTTT.

The genes are TRBV28 and TRBJ2-7, with 11 positions matching TRBD2. CDR1 and CDR2 from the germline V gene are MDHEN and SYDVKM. The V segment lost 6 bases and the J segment 2 bases; nucleotides outside the gene matches: 9. This CDR3 comprises 16 residues. The CDR3 sequence is CASSGLGTSGTYEQYF. The CDR3 DNA follows: TGTGCCAGCAGCGGGCTTGGGACTAGCGGCACCTACGAGCAGTACTTC. The variable domain in full, completed from reference TRBV28 and TRBJ2-7, reads DVKVTQSSRYLVKRTGEKVFLECVQDMDHENMFWYRQDPGLGLRLIYFSYDVKMKEKGDIPEGYSVSREKKERFSLILESASTNQTSMYLCASSGLGTSGTYEQYFGPGTRLTVT.

The rearrangement joins TRBV4-3 to TRBJ1-4; 9 bases map to TRBD1. The CDR3 is 17 residues long. Germline CDR1 and CDR2: LGHNA and YSLEER. J was trimmed by 4 bases and V by 1 base; bases with no gene match: 7. The CDR3 protein is CASSQGGTGSFNEKLFF. Here the CDR3 DNA reads TGCGCCAGCAGCCAAGGTGGGACAGGGTCCTTTAATGAAAAACTGTTTTTT.

This CDR3 reads CASQGDDYGYTF. The CDR3 region has the DNA TGTGCCAGCCAAGGGGATGACTATGGCTACACCTTC. The V gene is TRBV3-1 (or the pseudogene TRBV3-2), the J gene TRBJ1-2; D possibly corresponds to TRBD1 (5 bases). CDR1 is LGHDT and CDR2 is YNNKEL in the germline V gene (reference sequence). This CDR3 has 12 amino acids. The ends were cut back, 8 bases at V and 3 bases at J, with 10 bases in the middle.

This rearrangement joins TRBV28 to TRBJ2-7; 7 nucleotides align to TRBD2. Germline V gene lookup returns CDR1 MDHEN and CDR2 SYDVKM. The CDR3 length is 15 residues. The junction had 10 bases not matched to a gene; V was cut back by 2 bases and J by 6 bases. CDR3 nucleotide sequence: TGTGCCAGCAGTTTAATGGCGGGAGTGACCCTCGAGCAGTACTTC. Translated: CASSLMAGVTLEQYF.

The chain uses TRBV14 and TRBJ1-2; D not certain. CDR1 is SGHDN and CDR2 is FVKESK in the germline V gene. This CDR3 spans 16 amino acids. Trimming removed 4 bases from V and 8 bases from J, with 23 bases in between. The CDR3 sequence: CASSLRARAIIEGYTF. The CDR3 DNA follows: TGTGCCAGCAGCCTCCGGGCGAGGGCAATTATTGAGGGCTACACCTTC.